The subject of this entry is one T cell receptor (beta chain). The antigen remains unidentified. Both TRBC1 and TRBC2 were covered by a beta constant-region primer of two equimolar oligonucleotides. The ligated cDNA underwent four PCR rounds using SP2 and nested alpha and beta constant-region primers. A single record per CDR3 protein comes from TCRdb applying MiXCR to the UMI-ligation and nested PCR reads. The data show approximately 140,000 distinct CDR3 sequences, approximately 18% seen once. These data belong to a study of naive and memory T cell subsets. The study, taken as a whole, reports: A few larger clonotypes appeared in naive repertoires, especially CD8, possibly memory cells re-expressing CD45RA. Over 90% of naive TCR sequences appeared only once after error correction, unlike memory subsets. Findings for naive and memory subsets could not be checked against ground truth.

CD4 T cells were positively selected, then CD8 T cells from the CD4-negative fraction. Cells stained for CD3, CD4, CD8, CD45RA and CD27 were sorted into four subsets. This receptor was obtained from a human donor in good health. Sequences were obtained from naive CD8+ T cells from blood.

The CDR3 reads CASSLPGTNYNEQFF. CDR3 in DNA: TGTGCCAGCAGTCTACCCGGGACAAATTACAATGAGCAGTTCTTC. This chain joins TRBV12-3 or TRBV12-4 and TRBJ2-1; tentative D call: TRBD1 (6 bases). The CDR3 is made up of 15 amino acids. V lost 5 bases and J 4 bases, leaving 15 bases between the germline ends.